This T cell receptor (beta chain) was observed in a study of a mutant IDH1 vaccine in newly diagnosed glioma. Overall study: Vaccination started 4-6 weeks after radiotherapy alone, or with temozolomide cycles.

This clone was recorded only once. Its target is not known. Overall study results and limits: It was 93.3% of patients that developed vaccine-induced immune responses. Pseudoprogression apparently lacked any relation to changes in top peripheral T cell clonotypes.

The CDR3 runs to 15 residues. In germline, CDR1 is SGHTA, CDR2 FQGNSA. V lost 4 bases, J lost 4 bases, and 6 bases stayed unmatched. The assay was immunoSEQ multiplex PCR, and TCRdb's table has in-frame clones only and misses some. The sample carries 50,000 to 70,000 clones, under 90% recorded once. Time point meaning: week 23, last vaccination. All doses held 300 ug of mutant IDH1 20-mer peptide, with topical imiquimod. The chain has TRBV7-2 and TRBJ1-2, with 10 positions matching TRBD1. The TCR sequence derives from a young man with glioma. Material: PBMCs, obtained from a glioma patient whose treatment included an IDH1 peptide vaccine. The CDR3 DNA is TGTGCCAGCAGCTCCGGGACAGGGGTATTCTATGGCTACACCTTC. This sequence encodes CASSSGTGVFYGYTF. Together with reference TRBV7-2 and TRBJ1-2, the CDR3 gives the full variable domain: GAGVSQSPSNKVTEKGKDVELRCDPISGHTALYWYRQSLGQGLEFLIYFQGNSAPDKSGLPSDRFSAERTGGSVSTLTIQRTQQEDSAVYLCASSSGTGVFYGYTFGSGTRLTVV.